The rows below give T cell receptor beta chains drawn from one sample of a study of cytomegalovirus exposure and HLA in healthy donors. Assay: immunoSEQ multiplex PCR; the TCRdb copy retains only in-frame clones and omits some. The sample comprises 200,000 or so clones, about four fifths of which are singletons, and about 3% rests with the top ten. The material sequenced was PBMCs. Every receptor here comes from a man aged 25 to 45 in good health and CMV-seronegative. Both conserved end residues are part of each CDR3. Fields, in order: clone size, J gene, D gene, V gene, CDR3 DNA, CDR3 protein. D genes are given only for firm matches. For some rows the clone size is stated as once, few or many, or as a class when expanded; others skip it.

>NA|TRBJ2-3|TRBD1|TRBV7-2
TGTGCCAGCAGCTTGACCACGACAGGGATGTTAGGCACAGATACGCAGTATTTT
CASSLTTTGMLGTDTQYF
>few|TRBJ2-7|NA|TRBV7-2
TGTGCCAGCAGCCCTTCCTACGAGCAGTACTTC
CASSPSYEQYF
>few|TRBJ1-6|TRBD1|TRBV10-3
TGTGCCATCAGCCTGGGACAGAATTATAATTCACCCCTCCACTTT
CAISLGQNYNSPLHF
>once|TRBJ1-4|NA|TRBV5-1
TGCGCCAGCAGCTTGGAAGGTGTAGCTGGCGGGGAAAAACTGTTTTTT
CASSLEGVAGGEKLFF
>NA|TRBJ1-6|NA|TRBV9
TGTGCCAGCAGCTGGGGACTGGGGAATTCACCCCTCCACTTT
CASSWGLGNSPLHF
>NA|TRBJ2-7|TRBD1|TRBV6-1
TGTGCCAGCAGTGAGTTACAGGGGATCGCCTACGAGCAGTACTTC
CASSELQGIAYEQYF
>NA|TRBJ2-3|NA|TRBV7-9
TGTGCCAGCAGCTTAGCATCAGGGGGCACAGATACGCAGTATTTT
CASSLASGGTDTQYF
>NA|TRBJ1-1|NA|TRBV7-2
TGTGCCAGCAGTTCGCGGGGGAACACTGAAGCTTTCTTT
CASSSRGNTEAFF
>NA|TRBJ2-1|TRBD2|TRBV18
TGTGCCAGCTCAGCACTAGCGGGGGGACGCAATGAGCAGTTCTTC
CASSALAGGRNEQFF
>NA|TRBJ1-6|NA|TRBV25-1
TGTGCCAGCAGTCTCGACGGTCGGGGAGCGGGTCGGAATTCACCCCTCCACTTT
CASSLDGRGAGRNSPLHF
>NA|TRBJ1-5|TRBD1|TRBV19
TGTGCCAGTAGTATCCCGACAGGGGGTAGCAATCAGCCCCAGCATTTT
CASSIPTGGSNQPQHF
>NA|TRBJ2-5|TRBD1|TRBV11-2
TGTGCCAGCAGCCTCATAACAGGGGGCTTGGAGACCCAGTACTTC
CASSLITGGLETQYF
>NA|TRBJ1-4|NA|TRBV28
TGTGCCAGCAGTCCTCGTGAAGGGGTTGGTGAAAAACTGTTTTTT
CASSPREGVGEKLFF
>NA|TRBJ2-5|TRBD2|TRBV15
TGTGCCACCAGCAGAGATTCTAGCGGGAAAGAGACCCAGTACTTC
CATSRDSSGKETQYF
>NA|TRBJ1-5|NA|TRBV4-1
TGCGCCAGCAGCCAAGCAGTTGCAGGACTGCATAGCAATCAGCCCCAGCATTTT
CASSQAVAGLHSNQPQHF
>NA|TRBJ2-3|TRBD1|TRBV7-8
TGTGCCAGCAGCCAAAAGGACAGGGGGCATACGCAGTATTTT
CASSQKDRGHTQYF
>NA|TRBJ2-7|NA|TRBV29-1
TGCAGCGTTAGGCAGGGGATGGGCGAGCAGTACTTC
CSVRQGMGEQYF
>NA|TRBJ1-3|TRBD1|TRBV2
TGTGCCAGCAAGCCACAGGGGGGCGGAGGAAACACCATATATTTT
CASKPQGGGGNTIYF
>NA|TRBJ2-3|TRBD1|TRBV5-4
TGTGCCAGCAGCTTGGGACAGGGGGGCAAAGATACGCAGTATTTT
CASSLGQGGKDTQYF
>NA|TRBJ2-1|TRBD1|TRBV11-2
TGTGCCAGCAGCAAAACCTCACAGGGGGGCGGCAATGAGCAGTTCTTC
CASSKTSQGGGNEQFF
>NA|TRBJ1-2|NA|TRBV2
TGTGCCAGCAGAACCAATGAAGTAGATGGCTACACCTTC
CASRTNEVDGYTF
>NA|TRBJ2-3|TRBD2|TRBV7-9
TGTGCCAGCAGCGCGGGGGGCGAGACAGATACGCAGTATTTT
CASSAGGETDTQYF
>NA|TRBJ1-5|NA|TRBV28
TGTGCCGGAAGGGGAGGGTGGGATCAGCCCCAGCATTTT
CAGRGGWDQPQHF
>NA|TRBJ2-3|TRBD2|TRBV7-8
TGTGCCAGCAGCGGAATAGCGGGGGCCCAGGTGGATACGCAGTATTTT
CASSGIAGAQVDTQYF